Listed here are 24 T cell receptor beta chains from one sample, sequenced in a study of identical twins. TCRdb passed the 5' RACE reads through MiXCR, listing each CDR3 protein once. The profile shows around 340,000 distinct CDR3 sequences, approximately 8.7% of them singletons. What was sequenced was naive T cells sorted from blood. All receptors derive from a woman aged 50 to 60 in good health.

This clonotype was detected a few times. The chain combines TRBV10-2 with TRBJ2-2, with a weak D call TRBD1 (6 bases). Germline CDR1 is WSHSY and CDR2 is SAAADI. The CDR3 is 15 amino acids. The germline V and J ends were trimmed by 4 bases and 4 bases, with 13 bases remaining between them. The CDR3, as DNA: TGCGCCAGCAGTGGCAGGGGAGAGCGCACCGGGGAGCTGTTTTTT. This encodes CASSGRGERTGELFF.

This clonotype appeared many times. This chain joins TRBV4-1 and TRBJ2-7; D remains unclear. CDR1 is MGHRA and CDR2 is YSYEKL in the germline V gene. There are 13 residues in the CDR3. The ends were cut back, 1 base at V and 9 bases at J, with 13 bases in the middle. Written as DNA, the CDR3 is TGCGCCAGCAGCCAAGTTTTGGCCTCGGGGCAGTACTTC. Translation gives CASSQVLASGQYF.

This clonotype was detected ten times or more. V and J are TRBV12-3 or TRBV12-4 and TRBJ2-3; D gene unclear. The V gene lost 10 bases and the J gene lost 4 bases, with 15 bases spanning the gap. This CDR3 contains 13 residues. The CDR3 loop reads CATRRASADTQYF. CDR3 DNA: TGTGCCACCAGAAGGGCCTCCGCAGATACGCAGTATTTT.

The rearrangement joins TRBV24-1 to TRBJ2-5; 9 bases are shared with TRBD1. Per germline, CDR1 KGHDR and CDR2 SFDVKD. This CDR3 contains 16 residues. The V and J ends lost 5 bases and 1 base, in that order; junction bases with no gene match: 7. CDR3 residues: CATSVLDRGVQETQYF. For the CDR3, the DNA is TGTGCCACCAGTGTATTGGACAGGGGTGTCCAAGAGACCCAGTACTTC.

This clonotype was recorded a few times. The chain couples TRBV10-3 to TRBJ2-1; 8 bases map to TRBD1. This CDR3 region has 16 residues. The V gene's germline CDR1 is ENHRY and CDR2 SYGVKD. V gave up 0 bases and J gave up 3 bases; unmatched junction bases: 4. CDR3 in amino acids: CAISESAGGHYNEQFF. CDR3 DNA: TGTGCCATCAGTGAGTCTGCAGGGGGCCACTACAATGAGCAGTTCTTC.

The chain carries TRBV15 and TRBJ2-1; 8 bases match TRBD2. The germline gives CDR1 LNHNV, CDR2 YYDKDF (reference sequence). This CDR3 is 16 amino acids long. V gave up 1 base and J gave up 3 bases; unmatched junction bases: 5. In DNA, the CDR3 is TGTGCCACCAGCAGAGTGAGCGGGAGTCTCTACAATGAGCAGTTCTTC. Its protein is CATSRVSGSLYNEQFF.

A few counts support this clonotype. The chain is built from TRBV29-1 and TRBJ2-7; the match to TRBD1 covers 9 bases. V was pared by 7 bases and J by 1 base, with 8 bases of the junction left unmatched. Germline V lookup: CDR1 SQVTM, CDR2 ANQGSEA. The CDR3 covers 14 residues. The CDR3 spells CSGIQGALSYEQYV. The CDR3, as DNA: TGCAGCGGGATACAGGGGGCCTTGTCCTACGAGCAGTACGTC.

This clonotype was picked up a small number of times. V is TRBV6-6 and J is TRBJ2-3, with D possibly being TRBD1 or TRBD2 (5 bases each). The V end lost 5 bases, the J end lost 3 bases, and 18 bases lay between the germline ends. The CDR3 has 16 amino acids. Germline CDR1 is MNHNY and CDR2 is SVGAGI (reference sequence). This chain's CDR3 is CASSRGGGGVTDTQYF. CDR3 nucleotide sequence: TGTGCCAGCAGTAGGGGCGGCGGAGGAGTGACAGATACGCAGTATTTT.

The chain is built from TRBV6-4 and TRBJ2-3, with D maybe TRBD2 (5 bases). CDR1 is MRHNA, CDR2 SNTAGT, per germline. The CDR3 spans 14 residues. V was clipped by 7 bases and J by 3 bases, with 14 bases between them. The CDR3 nucleotides read TGTGCCAGCAAGAAGGACCCGGGAACAGATACGCAGTATTTT. It yields the protein CASKKDPGTDTQYF.

The chain joins TRBV11-2 to TRBJ2-5; weak D call: TRBD2 (6 bases). The CDR3 length is 15 residues. CDR1 and CDR2 (germline): SGHAT, FQNNGV. V lost 4 bases, J lost 5 bases, and 17 bases lay in between. CDR3 in DNA: TGTGCCAGCAGCTACCAGCCCGGGAGTTGGGAGACCCAGTACTTC. Translated: CASSYQPGSWETQYF.

This chain links TRBV10-2 with TRBJ2-1; 11 nucleotides agree with TRBD2. This CDR3 has 14 residues. Germline V gene sequence: CDR1 WSHSY, CDR2 SAAADI. V lost 2 bases, J lost 10 bases, and 4 bases stayed unmatched. CDR3 bases: TGCGCCAGCAGTGAGACTAGCGGGAGAGGGGAGCAGTTCTTC. Translating it yields CASSETSGRGEQFF.

This clonotype was counted ten times or more. The genes are TRBV12-3 or TRBV12-4 and TRBJ2-7; D is undetermined. This CDR3 has 14 residues. Between the trimmed V and J ends, which lost 7 bases and 2 bases, there was a span of 15 bases. The CDR3 sequence: CASTPSVFPYEQYF. DNA for the CDR3: TGTGCCAGCACCCCATCCGTGTTTCCCTACGAGCAGTACTTC.

V is TRBV29-1 and J is TRBJ2-2; 11 nucleotides line up with TRBD2. The V gene end was trimmed by 2 bases and the J gene end by 8 bases; junction bases not matched to a gene: 7. CDR3 size: 15 residues. From germline, CDR1 is SQVTM and CDR2 ANQGSEA. In DNA form, the CDR3 reads TGCAGCGTTGAAACTAGCGGGAGAAGGAAAGGGGAGCTGTTTTTT. Its protein product is CSVETSGRRKGELFF.

This clonotype was recorded at least ten times. The rearrangement uses TRBV27 and TRBJ1-1, with TRBD1 matching 7 bases. This CDR3 comprises 13 residues. The trim removed 11 bases at V and 4 bases at J, leaving 10 bases unmatched. The germline V gene encodes CDR1 MNHEY and CDR2 SMNVEV (reference sequence). CDR3 amino acids: CAAKGAGSTEAFF. The CDR3 DNA reads as TGTGCCGCGAAGGGGGCGGGTAGCACTGAAGCTTTCTTT.

The J gene is TRBJ2-3, the V gene TRBV21-1; the table's TRBD2 call for D was not verified on the DNA. TRBV21-1 is annotated as a pseudogene. The CDR3 spans 16 residues. CDR3 amino acids: CASSTLAGDPPDTQYF. CDR3 sequence (DNA): TGTGCCAGCAGTACTCTAGCGGGAGATCCCCCAGATACGCAGTATTTT.

This rearrangement joins TRBV15 to TRBJ1-4; a possible D gene is TRBD1 (5 bases). The CDR3 spans 15 residues. Trimming removed 5 bases at V and 0 bases at J, with 10 bases between. The germline gives CDR1 LNHNV, CDR2 YYDKDF (reference sequence). CDR3 loop: CATSGGPTTNEKLFF. Written as DNA, the CDR3 is TGTGCCACCAGCGGGGGACCAACAACTAATGAAAAACTGTTTTTT. The full variable domain, rest sourced from reference TRBV15 and TRBJ1-4, is DAMVIQNPRYQVTQFGKPVTLSCSQTLNHNVMYWYQQKSSQAPKLLFHYYDKDFNNEADTPDNFQSRRPNTSFCFLDIRSPGLGDTAMYLCATSGGPTTNEKLFFGSGTQLSVL.

The chain is built from TRBV20-1 and TRBJ2-2; the D is unclear. CDR1 DFQATT and CDR2 SNEGSKA come from the germline V gene (reference sequence). CDR3 length: 14 amino acids. The V end lost 6 bases, the J end lost 0 bases, and 11 bases lay between the germline ends. The DNA of the CDR3 is TGCAGTGCGAGAAGGCTTGCGAACACCGGGGAGCTGTTTTTT. It translates to CSARRLANTGELFF.

The chain carries TRBV7-2 and TRBJ2-4; D is uncertain. The CDR3 is 15 amino acids. The ends were cut back, 5 bases at V and 4 bases at J, with 15 bases in the middle. Germline V lookup: CDR1 SGHTA, CDR2 FQGNSA. The CDR3 nucleotides read TGTGCCAGCAGCCACCGGCCCCTGGGGAAAAACATTCAGTACTTC. It translates to CASSHRPLGKNIQYF.

The chain employs TRBV5-5 and TRBJ2-6; D is ambiguous. Germline lookup yields CDR1 SGHKS and CDR2 YYEKEE (reference sequence). The CDR3 is 15 amino acids. Trimming cost V 2 bases and J 2 bases, with 8 bases left between them. In nucleotides, the CDR3 is TGTGCCAGCAGCTTTGGTGGGGCTGGGGCCAACGTCCTGACTTTC. Translating gives CASSFGGAGANVLTF. The variable domain in full, completed from reference TRBV5-5 and TRBJ2-6, reads DAGVTQSPTHLIKTRGQQVTLRCSPISGHKSVSWYQQVLGQGPQFIFQYYEKEERGRGNFPDRFSARQFPNYSSELNVNALLLGDSALYLCASSFGGAGANVLTFGAGSRLTVL.

J is TRBJ1-4 and V is TRBV5-1; 11 positions agree with TRBD1. The junction had 5 bases not matched to a gene; V was cut back by 2 bases and J by 11 bases. This CDR3 spans 14 amino acids. The germline gives CDR1 SGHRS, CDR2 YFSETQ. CDR3 sequence reads: CASSLGQGASKLFF. CDR3 coding DNA: TGCGCCAGCAGCTTAGGACAGGGGGCTTCGAAACTGTTTTTT.

The CDR3 nucleotides read TGTGCCAGCAGCACAACGCGGAGCTCTGGGGCCAACGTCCTGACTTTC. Its protein product is CASSTTRSSGANVLTF. This chain uses TRBV7-8 with TRBJ2-6; D gene uncertain. The CDR3 sequence is 16 residues long. The V gene's germline CDR1 is SGHVS and CDR2 FQNEAQ. V was pared by 5 bases and J by 0 bases, with 11 bases between.

The V gene is TRBV24-1, the J gene TRBJ2-1; 9 bases match TRBD1. V gave up 4 bases and J gave up 9 bases; unmatched junction bases: 6. CDR1 and CDR2 from the germline V gene are KGHDR and SFDVKD. The CDR3 has 14 amino acids. The CDR3 nucleotides read TGTGCCACCAGTGAGTGGGGACAGGGTGCTGAGCAGTTCTTC. Translating it yields CATSEWGQGAEQFF.

This chain links TRBV12-3 or TRBV12-4 with TRBJ1-2; the match to TRBD1 covers 7 bases. CDR3 length: 14 amino acids. With V trimmed by 3 bases and J by 4 bases, 5 bases remained unmatched. The CDR3, as DNA: TGTGCCAGCAGTTTGAACAGGGGAATCTATGGCTACACCTTC. Protein: CASSLNRGIYGYTF.

This clonotype was seen only a few times. The chain combines TRBV5-1 with TRBJ2-1, with 9 nucleotides matching TRBD2. Germline assignment: CDR1 SGHRS and CDR2 YFSETQ. The CDR3 loop spans 15 amino acids. Trimming removed 4 bases from V and 9 bases from J; junction bases left unmatched: 11. CDR3 DNA: TGCGCCAGCAGCCCCGATAGCGGGAGTATAGGTGAGCAGTTCTTC. It specifies CASSPDSGSIGEQFF.